This T cell receptor (beta chain) was identified during a study of T cells after yellow fever vaccination. TCRdb passed the 5' RACE reads through MiXCR, listing each CDR3 protein once. The sample includes around 340,000 distinct CDR3 sequences, about 9.5% of them seen just once. From germline, CDR1 is SEHNR and CDR2 FQNEAQ (reference sequence). CDR3 size: 13 residues. V shed 6 bases, J shed 9 bases, and the junction held 8 bases outside the gene matches. This clonotype has a handful of counts. The chain couples TRBV7-9 to TRBJ2-4, with 7 bases lining up with TRBD1. The specimen comprised PBMCs, sampled on the day of the first yellow fever vaccination. This TCR came from a young man who received the YFV17D yellow fever vaccine. The CDR3 DNA reads as TGTGCCAGCAGTCTAGGGGGCGATAGCATTCAGTACTTC. Translated: CASSLGGDSIQYF.